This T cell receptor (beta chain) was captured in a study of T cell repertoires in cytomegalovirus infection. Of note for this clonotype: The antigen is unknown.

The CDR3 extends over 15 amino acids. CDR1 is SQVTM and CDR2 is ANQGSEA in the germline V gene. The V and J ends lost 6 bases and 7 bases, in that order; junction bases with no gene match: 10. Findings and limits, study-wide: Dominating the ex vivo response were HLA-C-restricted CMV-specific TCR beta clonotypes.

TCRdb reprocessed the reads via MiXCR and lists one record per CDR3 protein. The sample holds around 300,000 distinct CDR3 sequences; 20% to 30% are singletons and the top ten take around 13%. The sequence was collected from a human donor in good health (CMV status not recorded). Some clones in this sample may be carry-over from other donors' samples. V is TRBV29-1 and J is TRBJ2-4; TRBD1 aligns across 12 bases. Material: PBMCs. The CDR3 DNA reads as TGCAGCGTCCTTGGGGGACAGGGGGCGCAGAACATTCAGTACTTC. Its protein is CSVLGGQGAQNIQYF.